This T cell receptor (beta chain) was recorded in a study of shared clonotypes between healthy human individuals. Every subset's genomic DNA went evenly onto several immunoSEQ plates. TCRdb's copy holds only in-frame clones and misses some; the assay was immunoSEQ multiplex PCR. The sample comprises about 180,000 clones, 90% to 95% of which are singletons, and about 0.067% rests with the top ten. This CDR3 has 12 residues. Per the germline V gene, CDR1 is MDHEN and CDR2 is SYDVKM. Trimming took 6 bases from V and 13 from J, leaving 19 bases between them. This receptor was obtained from a woman in her twenties or thirties in good health. The sample taken for sequencing was naive CD4+ T cells sorted from blood. The subset: CD45RA+ positively selected. This sequence joins TRBV28 and TRBJ2-7; D might be TRBD2 (6 bases). The CDR3, as DNA: TGTGCCAGCAGCTTGGGACTCGCCGGCAACTACTTC. It yields the protein CASSLGLAGNYF.